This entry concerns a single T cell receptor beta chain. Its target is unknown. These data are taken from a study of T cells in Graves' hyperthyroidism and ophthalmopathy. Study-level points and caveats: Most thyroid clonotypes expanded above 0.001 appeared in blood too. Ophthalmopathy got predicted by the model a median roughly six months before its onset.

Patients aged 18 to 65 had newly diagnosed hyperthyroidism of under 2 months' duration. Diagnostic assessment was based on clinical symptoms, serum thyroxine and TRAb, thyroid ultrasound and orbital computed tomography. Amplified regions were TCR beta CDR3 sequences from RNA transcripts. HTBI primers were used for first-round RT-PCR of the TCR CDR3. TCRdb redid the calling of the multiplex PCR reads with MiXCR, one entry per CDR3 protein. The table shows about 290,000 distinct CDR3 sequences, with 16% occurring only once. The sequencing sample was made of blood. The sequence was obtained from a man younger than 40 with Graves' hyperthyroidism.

CDR3 DNA sequence: TGTGCCATCAGTGAGTTCCGGGGCACCGGGGAGCTGTTTTTT. Amino acids: CAISEFRGTGELFF. The rearrangement links TRBV10-3 to TRBJ2-2; a weak D match, TRBD2 (5 bases). V was trimmed by 1 base and J by 4 bases, leaving 7 bases between them. The V gene's germline CDR1 is ENHRY and CDR2 SYGVKD. This CDR3 comprises 14 residues.